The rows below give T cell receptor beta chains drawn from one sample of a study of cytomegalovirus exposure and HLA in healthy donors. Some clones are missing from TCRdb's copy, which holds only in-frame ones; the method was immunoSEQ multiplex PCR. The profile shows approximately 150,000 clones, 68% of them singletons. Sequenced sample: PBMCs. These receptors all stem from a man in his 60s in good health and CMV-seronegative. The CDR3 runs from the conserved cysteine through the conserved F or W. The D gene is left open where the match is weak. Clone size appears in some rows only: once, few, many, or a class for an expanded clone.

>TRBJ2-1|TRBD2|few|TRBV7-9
CASSLGAGLAEINEQFF
TGTGCCAGCAGCTTGGGGGCTGGACTAGCGGAAATCAATGAGCAGTTCTTC
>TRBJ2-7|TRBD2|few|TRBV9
CASSVGTSGEGPSYEQYF
TGTGCCAGCAGCGTGGGGACTAGCGGGGAGGGGCCCTCCTACGAGCAGTACTTC
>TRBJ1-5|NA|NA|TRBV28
CASSLFRVEVGNQPQHF
TGTGCCAGCAGTTTATTTCGTGTGGAGGTCGGCAATCAGCCCCAGCATTTT
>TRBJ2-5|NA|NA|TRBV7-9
CASSLVRGFQETQYF
TGTGCCAGCAGCTTAGTGAGAGGGTTCCAAGAGACCCAGTACTTC
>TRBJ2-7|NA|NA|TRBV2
CASKERGMSYEQYF
TGTGCCAGCAAAGAGCGTGGTATGAGTTACGAGCAGTACTTC
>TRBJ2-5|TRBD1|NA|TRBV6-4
CASSDWDRGRETQYF
TGTGCCAGCAGTGACTGGGACAGGGGGCGAGAGACCCAGTACTTC
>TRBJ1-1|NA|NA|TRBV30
CAWLGLPGDTEAFF
TGTGCCTGGTTGGGACTCCCCGGGGACACTGAAGCTTTCTTT
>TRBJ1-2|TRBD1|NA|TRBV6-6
CASSSSSRDRGNGYTF
TGTGCCAGCAGTTCCTCTAGCCGGGACAGGGGGAATGGCTACACCTTC
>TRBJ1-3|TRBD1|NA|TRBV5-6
CASSFQGGRVSSGNTIYF
TGTGCCAGCAGCTTTCAAGGGGGCAGGGTTTCCTCTGGAAACACCATATATTTT
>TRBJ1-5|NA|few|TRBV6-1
CASEKGGNQPQHF
TGTGCCAGCGAAAAGGGGGGGAATCAGCCCCAGCATTTT